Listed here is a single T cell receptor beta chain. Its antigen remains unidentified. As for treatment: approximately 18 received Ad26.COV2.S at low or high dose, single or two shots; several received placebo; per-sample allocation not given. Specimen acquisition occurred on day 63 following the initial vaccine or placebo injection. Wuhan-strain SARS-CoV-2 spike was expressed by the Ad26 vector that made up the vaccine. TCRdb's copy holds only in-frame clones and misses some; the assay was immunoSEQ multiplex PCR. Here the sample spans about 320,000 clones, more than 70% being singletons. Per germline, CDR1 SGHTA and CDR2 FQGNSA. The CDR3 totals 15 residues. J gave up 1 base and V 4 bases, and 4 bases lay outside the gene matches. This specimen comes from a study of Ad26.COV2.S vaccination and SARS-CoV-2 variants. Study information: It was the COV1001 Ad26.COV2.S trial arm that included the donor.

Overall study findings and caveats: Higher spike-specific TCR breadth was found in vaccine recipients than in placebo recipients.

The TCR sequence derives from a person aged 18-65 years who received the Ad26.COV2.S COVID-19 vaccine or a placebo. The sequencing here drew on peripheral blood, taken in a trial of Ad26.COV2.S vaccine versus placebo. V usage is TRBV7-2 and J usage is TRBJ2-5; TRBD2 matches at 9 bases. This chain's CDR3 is CASSSNSGGQETQYF. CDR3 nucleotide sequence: TGTGCCAGCAGCTCTAATAGCGGGGGCCAAGAGACCCAGTACTTC.